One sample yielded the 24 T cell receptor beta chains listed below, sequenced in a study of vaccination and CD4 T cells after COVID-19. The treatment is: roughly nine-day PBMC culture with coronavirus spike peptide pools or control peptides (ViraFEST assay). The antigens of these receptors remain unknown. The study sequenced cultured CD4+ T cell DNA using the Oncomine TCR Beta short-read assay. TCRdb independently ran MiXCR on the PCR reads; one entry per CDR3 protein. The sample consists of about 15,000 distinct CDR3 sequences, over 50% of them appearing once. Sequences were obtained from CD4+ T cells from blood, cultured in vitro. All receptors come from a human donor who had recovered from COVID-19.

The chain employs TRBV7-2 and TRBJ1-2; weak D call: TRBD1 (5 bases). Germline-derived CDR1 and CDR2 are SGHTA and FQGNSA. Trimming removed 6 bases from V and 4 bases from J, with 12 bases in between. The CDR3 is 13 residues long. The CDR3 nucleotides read TGTGCCAGCAGGCCTACAGGTTTCTATGGCTACACCTTC. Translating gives CASRPTGFYGYTF.

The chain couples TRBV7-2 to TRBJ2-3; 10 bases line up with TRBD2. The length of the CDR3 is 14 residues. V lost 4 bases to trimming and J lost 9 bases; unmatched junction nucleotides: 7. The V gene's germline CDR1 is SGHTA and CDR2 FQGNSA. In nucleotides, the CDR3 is TGTGCCAGCAGCTCGTTAGCGGGAGGAGGAACGCAGTATTTT. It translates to CASSSLAGGGTQYF.

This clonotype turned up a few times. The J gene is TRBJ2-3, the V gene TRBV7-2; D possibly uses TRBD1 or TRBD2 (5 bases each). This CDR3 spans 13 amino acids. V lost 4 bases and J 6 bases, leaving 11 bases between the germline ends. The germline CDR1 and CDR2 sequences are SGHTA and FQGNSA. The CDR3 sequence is CASSSIREDTQYF. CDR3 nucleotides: TGTGCCAGCAGCTCAATCAGGGAGGATACGCAGTATTTT.

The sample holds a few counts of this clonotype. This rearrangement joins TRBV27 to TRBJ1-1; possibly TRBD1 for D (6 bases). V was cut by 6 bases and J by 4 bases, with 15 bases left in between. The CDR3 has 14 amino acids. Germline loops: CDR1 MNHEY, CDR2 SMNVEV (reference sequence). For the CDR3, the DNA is TGTGCCAGCAGGGCACAGAAGGGGGTCACTGAAGCTTTCTTT. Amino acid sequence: CASRAQKGVTEAFF.

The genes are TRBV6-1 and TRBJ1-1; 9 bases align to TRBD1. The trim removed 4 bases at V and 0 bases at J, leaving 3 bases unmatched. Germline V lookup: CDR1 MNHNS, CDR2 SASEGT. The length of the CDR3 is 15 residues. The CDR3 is CASSVDRGLNTEAFF. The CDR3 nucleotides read TGTGCCAGCAGTGTGGACAGGGGCCTGAACACTGAAGCTTTCTTT.

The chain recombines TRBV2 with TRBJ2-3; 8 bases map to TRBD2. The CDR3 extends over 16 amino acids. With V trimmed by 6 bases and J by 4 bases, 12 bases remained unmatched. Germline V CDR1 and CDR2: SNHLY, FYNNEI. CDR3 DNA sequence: TGTGCCAGCAGAGAGCGAGGCGGGGGGCTCTCAGATACGCAGTATTTT. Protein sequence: CASRERGGGLSDTQYF. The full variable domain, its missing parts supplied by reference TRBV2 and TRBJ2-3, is EPEVTQTPSHQVTQMGQEVILRCVPISNHLYFYWYRQILGQKVEFLVSFYNNEISEKSEIFDDQFSVERPDGSNFTLKIRSTKLEDSAMYFCASRERGGGLSDTQYFGPGTRLTVL.

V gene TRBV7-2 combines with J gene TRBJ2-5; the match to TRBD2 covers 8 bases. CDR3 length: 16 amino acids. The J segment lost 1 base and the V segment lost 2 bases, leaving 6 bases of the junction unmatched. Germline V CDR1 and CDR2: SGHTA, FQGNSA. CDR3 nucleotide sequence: TGTGCCAGCAGCTTATCCCCTAGCGGGTTCCAAGAGACCCAGTACTTC. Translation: CASSLSPSGFQETQYF. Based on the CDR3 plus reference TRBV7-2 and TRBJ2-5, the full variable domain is GAGVSQSPSNKVTEKGKDVELRCDPISGHTALYWYRQSLGQGLEFLIYFQGNSAPDKSGLPSDRFSAERTGGSVSTLTIQRTQQEDSAVYLCASSLSPSGFQETQYFGPGTRLLVL.

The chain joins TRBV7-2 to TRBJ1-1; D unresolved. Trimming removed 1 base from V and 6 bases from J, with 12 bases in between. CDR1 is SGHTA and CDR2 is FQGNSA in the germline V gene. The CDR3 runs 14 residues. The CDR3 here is CASSLVATGAEAFF. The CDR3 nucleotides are TGTGCCAGCAGCTTAGTCGCAACCGGGGCTGAAGCTTTCTTT.

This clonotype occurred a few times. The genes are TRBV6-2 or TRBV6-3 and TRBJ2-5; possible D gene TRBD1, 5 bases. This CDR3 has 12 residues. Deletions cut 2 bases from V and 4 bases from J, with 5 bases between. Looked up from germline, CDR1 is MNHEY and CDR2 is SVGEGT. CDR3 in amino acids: CASSYRGETQYF. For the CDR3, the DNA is TGTGCCAGCAGTTACAGGGGAGAGACCCAGTACTTC.

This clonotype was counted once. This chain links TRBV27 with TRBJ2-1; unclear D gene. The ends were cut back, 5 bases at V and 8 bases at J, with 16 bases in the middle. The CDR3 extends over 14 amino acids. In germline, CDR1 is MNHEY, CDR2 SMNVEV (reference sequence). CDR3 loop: CASSPIRLGYEQFF. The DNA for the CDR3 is TGTGCCAGCAGTCCCATTCGCCTGGGCTATGAGCAGTTCTTC.

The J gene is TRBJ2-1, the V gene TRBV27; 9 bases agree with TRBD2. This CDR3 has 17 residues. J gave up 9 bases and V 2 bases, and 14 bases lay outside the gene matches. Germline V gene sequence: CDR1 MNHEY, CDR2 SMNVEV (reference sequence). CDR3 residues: CASSLGPSGGPGVEQFF. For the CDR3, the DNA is TGTGCCAGCAGTTTAGGACCCAGCGGGGGGCCCGGGGTTGAGCAGTTCTTC.

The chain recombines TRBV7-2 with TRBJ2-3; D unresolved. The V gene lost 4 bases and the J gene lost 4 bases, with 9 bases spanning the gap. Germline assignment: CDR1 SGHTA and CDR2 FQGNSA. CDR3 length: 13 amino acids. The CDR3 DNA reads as TGTGCCAGCAGCTCGCTAGGTCCAGATACGCAGTATTTT. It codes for CASSSLGPDTQYF.

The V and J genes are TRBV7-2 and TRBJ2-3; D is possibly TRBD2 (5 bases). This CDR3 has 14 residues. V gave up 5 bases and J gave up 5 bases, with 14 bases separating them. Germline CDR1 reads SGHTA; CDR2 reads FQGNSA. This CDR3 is CASSHLRAGDTQYF. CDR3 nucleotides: TGTGCCAGCAGCCACCTGAGGGCCGGAGATACGCAGTATTTT.

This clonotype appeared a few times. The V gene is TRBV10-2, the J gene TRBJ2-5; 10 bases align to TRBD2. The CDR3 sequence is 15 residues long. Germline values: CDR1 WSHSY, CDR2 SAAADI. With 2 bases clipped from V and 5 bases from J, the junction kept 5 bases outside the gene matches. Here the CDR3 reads CASSEASGGAETQYF. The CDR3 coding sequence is TGCGCCAGCAGTGAGGCGAGCGGGGGGGCGGAGACCCAGTACTTC.

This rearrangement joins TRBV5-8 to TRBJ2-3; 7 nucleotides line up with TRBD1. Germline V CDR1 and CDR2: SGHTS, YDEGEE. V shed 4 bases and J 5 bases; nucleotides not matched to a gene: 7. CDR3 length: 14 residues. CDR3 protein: CASSARQGEDTQYF. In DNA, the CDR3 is TGTGCCAGCAGCGCGAGACAGGGTGAAGATACGCAGTATTTT. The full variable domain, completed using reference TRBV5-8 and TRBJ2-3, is EAGVTQSPTHLIKTRGQQATLRCSPISGHTSVYWYQQALGLGLQFLLWYDEGEERNRGNFPPRFSGRQFPNYSSELNVNALELEDSALYLCASSARQGEDTQYFGPGTRLTVL.

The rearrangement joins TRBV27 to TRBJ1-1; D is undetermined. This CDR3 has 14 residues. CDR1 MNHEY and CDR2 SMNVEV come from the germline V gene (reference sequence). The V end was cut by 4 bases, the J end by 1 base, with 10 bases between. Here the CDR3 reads CASSSPTGNTEAFF. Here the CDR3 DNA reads TGTGCCAGCAGTTCTCCGACGGGGAACACTGAAGCTTTCTTT.

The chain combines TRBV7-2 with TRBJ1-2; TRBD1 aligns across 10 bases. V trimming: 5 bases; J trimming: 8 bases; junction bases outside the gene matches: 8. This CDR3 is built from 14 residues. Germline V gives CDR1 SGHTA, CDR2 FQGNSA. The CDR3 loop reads CASSRLGTGEGYTF. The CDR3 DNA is TGTGCCAGCAGCCGCCTCGGGACAGGGGAAGGCTACACCTTC.

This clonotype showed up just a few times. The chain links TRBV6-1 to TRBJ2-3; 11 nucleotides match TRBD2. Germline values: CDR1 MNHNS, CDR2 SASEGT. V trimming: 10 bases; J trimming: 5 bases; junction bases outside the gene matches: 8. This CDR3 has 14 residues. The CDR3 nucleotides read TGTGCCACCGCGACTAGCGGGAAGATAGATACGCAGTATTTT. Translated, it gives CATATSGKIDTQYF.

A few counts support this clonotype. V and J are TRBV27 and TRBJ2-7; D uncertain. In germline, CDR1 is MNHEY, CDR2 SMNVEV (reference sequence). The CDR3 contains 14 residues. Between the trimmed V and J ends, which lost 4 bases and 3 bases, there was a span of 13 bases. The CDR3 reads CASSWNGDRYEQYF. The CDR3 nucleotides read TGTGCCAGCAGTTGGAACGGAGACCGCTACGAGCAGTACTTC.

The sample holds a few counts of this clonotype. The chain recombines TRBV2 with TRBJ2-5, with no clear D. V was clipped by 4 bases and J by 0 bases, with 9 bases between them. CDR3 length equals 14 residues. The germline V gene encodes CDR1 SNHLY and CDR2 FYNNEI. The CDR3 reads CASSGASNQETQYF. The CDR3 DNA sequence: TGTGCCAGCAGTGGCGCGAGCAACCAAGAGACCCAGTACTTC.

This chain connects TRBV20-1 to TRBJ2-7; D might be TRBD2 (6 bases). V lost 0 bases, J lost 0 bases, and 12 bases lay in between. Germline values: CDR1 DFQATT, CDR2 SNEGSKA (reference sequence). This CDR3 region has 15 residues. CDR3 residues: CSARDGAGSSYEQYF. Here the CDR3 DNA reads TGCAGTGCTAGAGATGGGGCGGGAAGCTCCTACGAGCAGTACTTC.

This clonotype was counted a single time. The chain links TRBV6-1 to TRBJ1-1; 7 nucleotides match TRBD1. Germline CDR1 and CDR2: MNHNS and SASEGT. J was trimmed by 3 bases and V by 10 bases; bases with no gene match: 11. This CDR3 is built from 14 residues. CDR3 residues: CATPSRGLDTEAFF. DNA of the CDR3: TGTGCCACCCCGAGCAGGGGGTTGGACACTGAAGCTTTCTTT.

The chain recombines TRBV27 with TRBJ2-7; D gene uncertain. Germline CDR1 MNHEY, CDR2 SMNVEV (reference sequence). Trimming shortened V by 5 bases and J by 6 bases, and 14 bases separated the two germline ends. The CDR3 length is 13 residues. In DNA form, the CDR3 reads TGTGCCAGCAGTCTAAATCGGGTGGGCGAGCAGTACTTC. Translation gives CASSLNRVGEQYF.

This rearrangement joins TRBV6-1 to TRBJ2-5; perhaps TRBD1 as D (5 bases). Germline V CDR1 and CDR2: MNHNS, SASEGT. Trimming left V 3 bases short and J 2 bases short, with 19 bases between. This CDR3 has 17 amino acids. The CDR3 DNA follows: TGTGCCAGCAGTGACGCTCTCCGTTGGGGCCCTCAAGAGACCCAGTACTTC. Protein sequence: CASSDALRWGPQETQYF.